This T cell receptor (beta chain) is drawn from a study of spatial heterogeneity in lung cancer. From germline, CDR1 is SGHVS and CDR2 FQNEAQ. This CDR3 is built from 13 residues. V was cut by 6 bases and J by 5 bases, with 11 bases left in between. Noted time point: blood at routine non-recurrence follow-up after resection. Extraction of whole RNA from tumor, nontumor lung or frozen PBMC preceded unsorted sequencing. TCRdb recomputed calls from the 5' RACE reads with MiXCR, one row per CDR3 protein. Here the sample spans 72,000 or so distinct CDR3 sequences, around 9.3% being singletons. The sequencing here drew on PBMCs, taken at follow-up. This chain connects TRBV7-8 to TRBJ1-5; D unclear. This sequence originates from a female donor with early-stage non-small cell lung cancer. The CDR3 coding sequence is TGTGCCAGCAGGCGATTGGCGCATCAGCCCCAGCATTTT. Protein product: CASRRLAHQPQHF.